A selection of T cell receptor beta chains follows, all from one sample in a study of OX40 agonist ivuxolimab in advanced cancers. Produced via immunoSEQ multiplex PCR; TCRdb's table is partial and in-frame only. The sample lists 17,000 or so clones, 80% to 90% occurring once. Specimen: CD4+ or CD8+ T cells sorted from blood, collected in a trial of the OX40 agonist ivuxolimab. The receptor set was obtained from an adult with an advanced solid tumor such as melanoma, head and neck, liver or kidney cancer. Both conserved end residues are part of each CDR3. The D gene is left open where the match is weak.

TRBV4-3	TRBJ1-5	NA	CASSQDSGSNQPQHF
TRBV13	TRBJ2-6	NA	CASSDQGSGANVLTF
TRBV6-5	TRBJ2-6	NA	CASSYSVGTGANVLTF
TRBV30	TRBJ2-3	NA	CAWTGDTQYF
TRBV27	TRBJ2-7	NA	CASSLGTSYEQYF
TRBV28	TRBJ2-7	NA	CASSFGVVYEQYF
TRBV11-3	TRBJ2-1	NA	CASSLVTYNEQFF
TRBV6-1	TRBJ1-4	NA	CASSEGPGVTNEKLFF
TRBV11-3	TRBJ2-2	NA	CASSPHLPQGPNTGELFF
TRBV9	TRBJ2-6	NA	CASSLAYRAGANVLTF
TRBV7-6	TRBJ2-7	TRBD2	CASSLAGTSGSYEQYF
TRBV27	TRBJ2-3	TRBD2	CASSLDSLAGSTDTQYF
TRBV29-1	TRBJ1-2	NA	CSARGGEIGYGYTF
TRBV19	TRBJ2-3	TRBD2	CASSRTPGTSGAPDTQYF
TRBV5-6	TRBJ2-1	NA	CASSFYGLSSYNEQFF
TRBV6-5	TRBJ2-1	TRBD2	CASSLGLASNEQFF
TRBV7-9	TRBJ1-2	NA	CASSLGGGYYGYTF
TRBV28	TRBJ2-3	NA	CASSLYPTLGQSTDTQYF
TRBV30	TRBJ1-5	NA	CAWSVDLGTPSQPQHF
TRBV15	TRBJ2-5	NA	CATSGRTQETQYF
TRBV28	TRBJ2-7	TRBD1	CASSKGTGPYEQYF
TRBV6-6	TRBJ2-7	NA	CASSYGHEQYF
TRBV11-2	TRBJ2-1	TRBD2	CASRTLAAEQFF
TRBV7-6	TRBJ2-1	TRBD2	CASNAELAGEGNEQFF